A selection of T cell receptor beta chains follows, all from one sample in a study of cytomegalovirus exposure and HLA in healthy donors. Data came from immunoSEQ multiplex PCR; TCRdb stores just in-frame clones and leaves some out. In the table there are approximately 110,000 clones, under 80% of which are singletons. Sequences were obtained from PBMCs. These receptors all stem from a woman between 45 and 65 years old in good health and CMV-seropositive. CDR3s include the opening cysteine and the closing phenylalanine or tryptophan. The order of the fields is CDR3 protein, CDR3 DNA, clone size, D gene, V gene, J gene. A D gene is named only where the DNA matches it firmly. The size entry is marked missing in some rows and otherwise reads once, few, many or a size class.

CASSWDYISTDTQYF	TGTGCCAGCAGTTGGGACTACATCAGCACAGATACGCAGTATTTT	once	TRBD2	TRBV6-5	TRBJ2-3
CASSLDGSYEQYF	TGTGCCAGCAGCTTAGACGGGAGCTACGAGCAGTACTTC	NA	NA	TRBV7-9	TRBJ2-7
CASSPNTGGLETQYF	TGTGCCAGCAGCCCAAACACAGGGGGCCTCGAGACCCAGTACTTC	NA	TRBD1	TRBV7-2	TRBJ2-5
CASSSQGFYNEQFF	TGTGCCAGCAGCTCGCAGGGTTTCTACAATGAGCAGTTCTTC	few	NA	TRBV7-9	TRBJ2-1
CASSFRLAGGLQETQYF	TGTGCCAGCAGCTTCAGACTAGCGGGGGGCCTCCAAGAGACCCAGTACTTC	NA	TRBD2	TRBV5-5	TRBJ2-5
CASSGPPGYNEQFF	TGTGCCAGCAGTGGTCCCCCAGGGTACAATGAGCAGTTCTTC	NA	NA	TRBV6-1	TRBJ2-1
CASSIRGGPYTGELFF	TGTGCCAGCAGTATACGCGGGGGGCCCTACACCGGGGAGCTGTTTTTT	once	TRBD2	TRBV2	TRBJ2-2
CAISEPDRATEAFF	TGTGCCATCAGTGAGCCCGACAGGGCCACTGAAGCTTTCTTT	NA	TRBD1	TRBV10-3	TRBJ1-1
CSVDGKSGEAYNEQFF	TGCAGCGTTGACGGAAAATCGGGGGAGGCCTACAATGAGCAGTTCTTC	few	NA	TRBV29-1	TRBJ2-1
CASSPDIYSTEQYF	TGTGCCAGCTCACCGGACATTTACTCGACCGAGCAGTACTTC	NA	NA	TRBV18	TRBJ2-7
CASSLTSGGANTQYF	TGTGCCAGCAGCTTGACTAGCGGGGGTGCAAATACGCAGTATTTT	NA	TRBD2	TRBV5-4	TRBJ2-3
CASSYGDLTDTQYF	TGTGCCAGCAGTTACGGGGACTTAACAGATACGCAGTATTTT	NA	NA	TRBV6-5	TRBJ2-3
CASSYSGTGGYNLHF	TGTGCCAGCAGTTACTCCGGGACAGGGGGGTATAACCTCCACTTT	NA	TRBD1	TRBV6-5	TRBJ1-6
CASSVLYQFTGELFF	TGTGCCAGCAGTGTACTATATCAGTTCACCGGGGAGCTGTTTTTT	NA	NA	TRBV6-1	TRBJ2-2
CASSTQGYSPLHF	TGTGCCAGTAGTACGCAGGGATATTCACCCCTCCACTTT	NA	NA	TRBV19	TRBJ1-6
CASSRTGRTDTQYF	TGTGCCAGTAGTAGGACAGGGCGAACAGATACGCAGTATTTT	NA	TRBD1	TRBV19	TRBJ2-3
CASNKNRGTEAFF	TGTGCCAGCAATAAAAACAGGGGCACTGAAGCTTTCTTT	NA	TRBD1	TRBV6-5	TRBJ1-1
CASSVGSRGHETQYF	TGTGCCAGCAGCGTAGGATCCAGGGGGCATGAGACCCAGTACTTC	NA	TRBD1	TRBV9	TRBJ2-5
CASSTTGTNEKLFF	TGTGCCAGCAGCACGACAGGGACTAATGAAAAACTGTTTTTT	NA	TRBD1	TRBV7-8	TRBJ1-4
CASSLVAAGGFDTQYF	TGTGCCAGCAGCCTGGTAGCGGCAGGGGGCTTCGATACGCAGTATTTT	NA	TRBD1	TRBV9	TRBJ2-3
CASSSLPTGVGAEAFF	TGTGCCAGCAGCTCCCTCCCTACAGGGGTGGGTGCTGAAGCTTTCTTT	NA	TRBD1	TRBV7-2	TRBJ1-1
CASGAGGPADTQYF	TGTGCCAGTGGAGCGGGGGGGCCTGCAGATACGCAGTATTTT	NA	TRBD2	TRBV19	TRBJ2-3
CASSRMDSGANVLTF	TGTGCCAGCAGCCGGATGGACTCCGGGGCCAACGTCCTGACTTTC	NA	NA	TRBV9	TRBJ2-6
CASSLRQGAQPQHF	TGTGCCAGCAGCTTAAGGCAGGGGGCACAGCCCCAGCATTTT	NA	TRBD1	TRBV7-2	TRBJ1-5
CASSDSLNEKLFF	TGTGCCAGCAGCGACAGCCTTAATGAAAAACTGTTTTTT	NA	NA	TRBV9	TRBJ1-4
CASSDSSSGANVLTF	TGTGCCAGCAGCGACAGTTCCTCTGGGGCCAACGTCCTGACTTTC	NA	NA	TRBV2	TRBJ2-6
CASSLGWRIYSGNTIYF	TGTGCCAGCAGCTTGGGTTGGAGGATTTACTCTGGAAACACCATATATTTT	NA	NA	TRBV5-6	TRBJ1-3
CASSPSWGGELFF	TGTGCCAGCAGCCCTAGCTGGGGCGGGGAGCTGTTTTTT	NA	NA	TRBV25-1	TRBJ2-2
CASSLGQSYEQYF	TGTGCCAGCAGCCTGGGACAGTCCTACGAGCAGTACTTC	once	TRBD1	TRBV5-6	TRBJ2-7
CSVEESGYNYGYTF	TGCAGCGTTGAAGAGTCAGGGTATAACTATGGCTACACCTTC	NA	NA	TRBV29-1	TRBJ1-2
CASSLAGVSYEQYF	TGTGCCAGTTCCCTAGCGGGAGTCTCCTACGAGCAGTACTTC	few	TRBD2	TRBV6-6	TRBJ2-7
CASSPHLIGRPNEQFF	TGTGCCAGCTCACCCCACCTAATCGGGAGGCCCAATGAGCAGTTCTTC	NA	TRBD2	TRBV18	TRBJ2-1
CASSLGRGLGEGIQYF	TGTGCCAGCAGCTTAGGCCGGGGACTGGGAGAGGGCATTCAGTACTTC	NA	NA	TRBV7-2	TRBJ2-4
CASSLDRYSYEQYF	TGTGCCAGCAGCCTAGACAGGTACTCCTACGAGCAGTACTTC	NA	NA	TRBV5-4	TRBJ2-7
CASSFPGLPSTDTQYF	TGTGCCAGCAGTTTCCCGGGACTTCCTAGCACAGATACGCAGTATTTT	NA	NA	TRBV7-9	TRBJ2-3
CASRNMGQSTDTQYF	TGTGCCAGCAGGAATATGGGACAGAGCACAGATACGCAGTATTTT	NA	TRBD1	TRBV2	TRBJ2-3
CATPPVYEQYF	TGTGCCACCCCCCCCGTGTACGAGCAGTACTTC	NA	NA	TRBV21-1	TRBJ2-7
CASNSDYLTDTQYF	TGTGCCAGCAATTCAGACTACTTGACAGATACGCAGTATTTT	once	NA	TRBV2	TRBJ2-3
CASSQVTGGLVMNTEAFF	TGCGCCAGCAGCCAAGTTACAGGGGGCTTAGTTATGAACACTGAAGCTTTCTTT	NA	TRBD1	TRBV4-3	TRBJ1-1
CASRNRDRGVTGELFF	TGTGCCAGCAGGAACCGGGACAGGGGTGTTACCGGGGAGCTGTTTTTT	NA	TRBD1	TRBV14	TRBJ2-2
CASRGTGANQPQHF	TGTGCCAGCAGGGGGACAGGAGCCAATCAGCCCCAGCATTTT	NA	TRBD1	TRBV6-5	TRBJ1-5
CASSLVSGYQETQYF	TGTGCCAGCAGCTTAGTGTCGGGATACCAAGAGACCCAGTACTTC	NA	NA	TRBV7-2	TRBJ2-5
CASSFTDDNEQFF	TGTGCCAGCAGCTTTACAGATGACAATGAGCAGTTCTTC	NA	NA	TRBV13	TRBJ2-1
CASSSLGGTGAYEQYF	TGTGCCAGCAGCTCCCTAGGGGGGACAGGTGCCTACGAGCAGTACTTC	NA	TRBD1	TRBV5-5	TRBJ2-7
CASSSQGTGNTIYF	TGTGCCAGCTCGTCACAGGGGACTGGAAACACCATATATTTT	NA	TRBD1	TRBV18	TRBJ1-3
CASSQDTEGVTEQFF	TGCGCCAGCAGCCAAGATACAGAGGGAGTCACCGAGCAGTTCTTC	NA	NA	TRBV4-3	TRBJ2-1
CASSPRGADTQYF	TGTGCCAGCTCACCCAGGGGAGCAGATACGCAGTATTTT	NA	NA	TRBV18	TRBJ2-3
CASSSHRDTGELFF	TGTGCCAGCAGTTCGCACAGGGATACCGGGGAGCTGTTTTTT	few	NA	TRBV27	TRBJ2-2
CASSTTGFQPQHF	TGTGCCAGCAGTACGACAGGGTTTCAGCCCCAGCATTTT	NA	TRBD1	TRBV6-1	TRBJ1-5
CATRQIGETYEQYF	TGTGCCACCCGGCAGATCGGAGAAACTTACGAGCAGTACTTC	NA	NA	TRBV19	TRBJ2-7
CASSYGGDGELFF	TGTGCCAGCAGTTACGGAGGGGACGGGGAGCTGTTTTTT	NA	NA	TRBV6-6	TRBJ2-2
CASSWARASDSAKNIQYF	TGTGCCAGCAGCTGGGCGAGGGCTAGCGATTCGGCCAAAAACATTCAGTACTTC	NA	NA	TRBV7-9	TRBJ2-4
CASSYQLAENTGELFF	TGTGCCAGCAGTTACCAGCTAGCGGAGAACACCGGGGAGCTGTTTTTT	NA	TRBD2	TRBV6-5	TRBJ2-2